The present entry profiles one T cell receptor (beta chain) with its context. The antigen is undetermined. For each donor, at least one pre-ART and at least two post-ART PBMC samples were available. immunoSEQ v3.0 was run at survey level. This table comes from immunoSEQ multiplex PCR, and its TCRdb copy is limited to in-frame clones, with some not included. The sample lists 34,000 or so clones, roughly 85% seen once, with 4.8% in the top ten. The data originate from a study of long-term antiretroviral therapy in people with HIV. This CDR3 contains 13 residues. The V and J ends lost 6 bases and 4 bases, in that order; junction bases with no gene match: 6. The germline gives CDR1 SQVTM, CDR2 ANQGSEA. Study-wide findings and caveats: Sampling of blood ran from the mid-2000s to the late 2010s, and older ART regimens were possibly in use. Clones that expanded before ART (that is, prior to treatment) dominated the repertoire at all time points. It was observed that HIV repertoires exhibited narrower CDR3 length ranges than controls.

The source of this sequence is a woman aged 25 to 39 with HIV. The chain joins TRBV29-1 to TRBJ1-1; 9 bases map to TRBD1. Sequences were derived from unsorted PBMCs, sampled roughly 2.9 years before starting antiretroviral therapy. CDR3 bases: TGCAGCGTGTGCCGGACAGGGGTCACTGAAGCTTTCTTT. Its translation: CSVCRTGVTEAFF.